The 6 T cell receptor beta chains reported below all come from one sample, sequenced in a study of beta chain features in type 1 diabetes. Expressed TCRB transcripts were sequenced because the entire RNA isolate underwent reverse transcription. Produced via immunoSEQ multiplex PCR; TCRdb's table is partial and in-frame only. Among fewer than 900,000 clones listed, about 17% were seen once. The sample was naive CD4+ T cells from blood. Receptors originate from a woman aged 18-30 years in good health.

This clone has a handful of counts. The DNA for the CDR3 is TGTGCCAGCAGTGAAAGGAGACTTGCTGGGGCCAACGTCCTGACTTTC. Residues: CASSERRLAGANVLTF. The chain is built from TRBV2 and TRBJ2-6; D is ambiguous. The CDR3 runs 16 residues. Germline CDR1 reads SNHLY; CDR2 reads FYNNEI. The V gene lost 2 bases and the J gene lost 2 bases, with 10 bases spanning the gap.

This clone was seen only a few times. The rearrangement uses TRBV5-4 and TRBJ2-7; no clear D gene. The germline gives CDR1 SGHNT, CDR2 YYREEE (reference sequence). V was cut by 0 bases and J by 5 bases, with 9 bases left in between. The CDR3 has 13 residues. CDR3 sequence reads: CASSLAVTHEQYF. For the CDR3, the DNA is TGTGCCAGCAGCTTGGCCGTTACCCACGAGCAGTACTTC.

The CDR3 here is CASSLLTGGSDTQYF. The CDR3 bases are TGCGCCAGCAGCTTGCTGACAGGAGGGTCAGATACGCAGTATTTT. This chain links TRBV5-1 with TRBJ2-3; D may be TRBD1 or TRBD2 (6 bases each). The germline V gene has CDR1 SGHRS and CDR2 YFSETQ. Trimming cost V 1 base and J 4 bases, with 13 bases left between them. The CDR3 runs to 15 residues.

This clone was picked up a small number of times. The chain employs TRBV10-2 and TRBJ2-7; no clear D gene. CDR3 length equals 11 residues. The V gene lost 3 bases and the J gene lost 1 base, with 1 base spanning the gap. Germline V gene lookup returns CDR1 WSHSY and CDR2 SAAADI. CDR3 residues: CASSESYEQYF. The CDR3 nucleotides are TGCGCCAGCAGTGAATCCTACGAGCAGTACTTC.

The V call is TRBV5-1, the J call TRBJ2-1; 11 bases agree with TRBD2. After removal of 3 bases from V and 2 bases from J, the junction contained 10 bases not matched to a gene. CDR3 size: 18 residues. Germline lookup yields CDR1 SGHRS and CDR2 YFSETQ. CDR3 protein: CASSWGGTSGSPYNEQFF. Here the CDR3 DNA reads TGCGCCAGCAGCTGGGGAGGGACTAGCGGTAGCCCCTACAATGAGCAGTTCTTC.

This chain links TRBV18 with TRBJ1-1; TRBD1 aligns across 8 bases. This CDR3 is 13 amino acids long. Germline lookup yields CDR1 KGHSH and CDR2 LQKENI. V dropped 5 bases and J dropped 5; count of bases not matched to a gene: 4. CDR3 sequence (DNA): TGTGCCAGCTCATTGGACAGGGCGACTGAAGCTTTCTTT. Amino acids: CASSLDRATEAFF.